This T cell receptor beta chain stems from a study of shared clonotypes between healthy human individuals. CDR3 size: 10 residues. Trimming removed 8 bases from V and 3 bases from J, with 5 bases in between. Per the germline V gene, CDR1 is MNHNS and CDR2 is SASEGT. Method: immunoSEQ multiplex PCR; TCRdb's copy keeps in-frame clones and lacks some. The sample lists around 530,000 clones, around three quarters occurring once. HIV-negative, healthy adults without recent acute infections or vaccinations were the donors. Every donor was a Caucasian adult from Nashville, Tennessee. The chain carries TRBV6-1 and TRBJ2-7; D is unresolved. The TCR was taken from a woman aged 40 to 49 in good health. Some clones in this sample may be carry-over from other donors' samples. The sample was PBMCs. CDR3 amino acids: CASGRYEQYF. The CDR3 DNA sequence: TGTGCCAGCGGACGCTACGAGCAGTACTTC.